A single T cell receptor beta chain is shown here with its context. What it binds is not known. These data belong to a study of early T cells in non-severe SARS-CoV-2 infection. Study conclusions and caveats: Anti-spike CD8 responses were favored by VDJdb matching, which missed private and CD4 specificities.

V lost 1 base to trimming and J lost 4 bases; unmatched junction nucleotides: 3. The CDR3 spans 15 residues. Germline-derived CDR1 and CDR2 are SEHNR and FQNEAQ (reference sequence). Molecules of cDNA were individually given unique molecular identifiers that were attached to them. Via MiXCR, TCRdb re-called the 5' RACE reads, giving one row per CDR3 protein. The table lists tens of thousands of distinct CDR3 sequences, approximately 13% of them singletons. The clonotype comes from an adult who was a healthcare worker with PCR-confirmed SARS-CoV-2 infection or an uninfected control (not recorded which). The sample comprised whole blood. The rearrangement uses TRBV7-9 and TRBJ1-2, with 10 bases that match TRBD1. CDR3 in DNA: TGTGCCAGCAGCTTAGGACAGGGGGCGGCCTATGGCTACACCTTC. Its translation is CASSLGQGAAYGYTF. The entire variable domain, with the rest obtained from reference TRBV7-9 and TRBJ1-2, is as follows: DTGVSQNPRHKITKRGQNVTFRCDPISEHNRLYWYRQTLGQGPEFLTYFQNEAQLEKSRLLSDRFSAERPKGSFSTLEIQRTEQGDSAMYLCASSLGQGAAYGYTFGSGTRLTVV.